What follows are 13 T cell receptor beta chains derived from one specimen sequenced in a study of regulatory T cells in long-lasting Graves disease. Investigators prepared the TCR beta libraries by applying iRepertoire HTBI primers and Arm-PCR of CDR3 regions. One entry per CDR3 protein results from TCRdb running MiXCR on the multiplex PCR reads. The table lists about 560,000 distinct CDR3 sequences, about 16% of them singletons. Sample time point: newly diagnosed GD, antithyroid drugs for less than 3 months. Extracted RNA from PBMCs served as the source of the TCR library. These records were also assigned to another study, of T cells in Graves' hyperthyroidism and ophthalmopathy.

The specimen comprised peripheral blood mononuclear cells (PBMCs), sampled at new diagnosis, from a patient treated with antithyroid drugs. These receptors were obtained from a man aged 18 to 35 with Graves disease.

For the CDR3, the DNA is TGTGCCATCAGTCCGGGACAGGCCTCCTACGAGCAGTACTTC. Its translation is CAISPGQASYEQYF. This sequence joins TRBV10-3 and TRBJ2-7, with 8 bases fitting TRBD1. The germline V gene encodes CDR1 ENHRY and CDR2 SYGVKD. The CDR3 runs to 14 residues. V gave up 5 bases and J gave up 0 bases; unmatched junction bases: 3.

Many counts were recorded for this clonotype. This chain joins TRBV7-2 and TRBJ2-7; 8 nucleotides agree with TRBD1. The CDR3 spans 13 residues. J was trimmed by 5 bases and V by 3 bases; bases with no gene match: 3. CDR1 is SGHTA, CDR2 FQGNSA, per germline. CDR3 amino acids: CASSFDRGDEQYF. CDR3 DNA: TGTGCCAGCAGCTTTGACAGGGGCGACGAGCAGTACTTC.

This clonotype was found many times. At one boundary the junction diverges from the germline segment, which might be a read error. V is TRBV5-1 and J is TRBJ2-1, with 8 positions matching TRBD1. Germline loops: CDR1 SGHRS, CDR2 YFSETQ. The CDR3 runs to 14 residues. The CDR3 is CASSLRTGYNEQFF. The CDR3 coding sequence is TGTGCCAGCAGCTTACGGACAGGGTACAATGAGCAGTTCTTC.

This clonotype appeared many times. For the CDR3, the DNA is TGTGCCAGCAGCCTCAGGGGTAGAAATCTCGGGGACGAGCAGTACTTC. This sequence encodes CASSLRGRNLGDEQYF. The chain recombines TRBV11-2 with TRBJ2-7; D possibly corresponds to TRBD1 (6 bases). The CDR3 length is 16 residues. The germline V gene has CDR1 SGHAT and CDR2 FQNNGV. Between the trimmed V and J ends, which lost 5 bases and 5 bases, there was a span of 22 bases.

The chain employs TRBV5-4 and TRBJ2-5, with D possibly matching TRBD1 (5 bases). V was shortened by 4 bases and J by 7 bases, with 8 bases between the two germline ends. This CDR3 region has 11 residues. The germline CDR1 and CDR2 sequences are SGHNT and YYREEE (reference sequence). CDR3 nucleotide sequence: TGTGCCAGCAGCGACAGAGGGACCCAGTACTTC. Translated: CASSDRGTQYF.

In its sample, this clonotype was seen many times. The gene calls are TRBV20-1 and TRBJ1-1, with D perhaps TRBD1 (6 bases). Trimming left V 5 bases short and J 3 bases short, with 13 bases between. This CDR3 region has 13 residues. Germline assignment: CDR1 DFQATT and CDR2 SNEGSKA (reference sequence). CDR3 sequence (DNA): TGCAGTGCTCTTGGGGGGGCTGACACTGAAGCTTTCTTT. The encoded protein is CSALGGADTEAFF.

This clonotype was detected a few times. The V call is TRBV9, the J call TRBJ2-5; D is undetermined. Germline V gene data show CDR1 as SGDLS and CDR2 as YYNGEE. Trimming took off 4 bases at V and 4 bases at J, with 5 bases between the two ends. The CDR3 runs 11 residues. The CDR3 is CASSKAETQYF. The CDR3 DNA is TGTGCCAGCAGCAAAGCAGAGACCCAGTACTTC.

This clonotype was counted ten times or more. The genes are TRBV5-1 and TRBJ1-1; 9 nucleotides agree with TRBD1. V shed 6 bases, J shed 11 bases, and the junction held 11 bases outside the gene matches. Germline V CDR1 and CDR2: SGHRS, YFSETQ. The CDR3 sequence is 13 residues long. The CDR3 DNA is TGCGCCAGCACCCTTTCTGGACAGGGGTTGGCTTTCTTT. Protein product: CASTLSGQGLAFF.

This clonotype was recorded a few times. In DNA form, the CDR3 reads TGTGCCAGCGGACCGGGACAAATCTATGGCTACACCTTC. This translates into CASGPGQIYGYTF. The chain employs TRBV12-3 or TRBV12-4 and TRBJ1-2, with D possibly TRBD1 on 6 matching bases. CDR3 length: 13 amino acids. Trimming cost V 8 bases and J 4 bases, with 14 bases left between them.

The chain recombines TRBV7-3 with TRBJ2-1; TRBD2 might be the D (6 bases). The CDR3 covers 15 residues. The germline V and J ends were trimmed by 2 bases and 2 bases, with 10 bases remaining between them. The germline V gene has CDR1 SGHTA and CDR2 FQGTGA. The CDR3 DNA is TGTGCCAGCAGCTTACAGCGGGTACCCTACAATGAGCAGTTCTTC. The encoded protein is CASSLQRVPYNEQFF.

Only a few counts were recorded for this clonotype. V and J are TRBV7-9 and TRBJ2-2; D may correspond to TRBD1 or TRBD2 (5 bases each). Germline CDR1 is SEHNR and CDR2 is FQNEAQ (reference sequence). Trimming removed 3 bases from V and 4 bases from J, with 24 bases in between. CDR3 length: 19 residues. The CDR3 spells CASSLTIDKGPNSTGELFF. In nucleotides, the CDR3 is TGTGCCAGCAGCTTGACCATTGATAAGGGACCAAATTCCACCGGGGAGCTGTTTTTT.

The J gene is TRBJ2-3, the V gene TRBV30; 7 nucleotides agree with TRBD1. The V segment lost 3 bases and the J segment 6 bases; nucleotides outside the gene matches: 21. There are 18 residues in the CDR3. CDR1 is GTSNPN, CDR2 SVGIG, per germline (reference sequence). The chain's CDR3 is CAWSAKGSTGAPVDTQYF. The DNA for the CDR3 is TGTGCCTGGAGCGCTAAGGGATCCACAGGGGCCCCGGTGGATACGCAGTATTTT. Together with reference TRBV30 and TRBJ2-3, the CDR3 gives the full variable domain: SQTIHQWPATLVQPVGSPLSLECTVEGTSNPNLYWYRQAAGRGLQLLFYSVGIGQISSEVPQNLSASRPQDRQFILSSKKLLLSDSGFYLCAWSAKGSTGAPVDTQYFGPGTRLTVL.

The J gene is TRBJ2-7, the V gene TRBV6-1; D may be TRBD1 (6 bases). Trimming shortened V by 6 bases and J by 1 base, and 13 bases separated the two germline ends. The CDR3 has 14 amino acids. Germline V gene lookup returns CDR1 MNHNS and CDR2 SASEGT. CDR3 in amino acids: CASSNRVQSYEQYF. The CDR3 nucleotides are TGTGCCAGCAGCAACAGGGTTCAGTCCTACGAGCAGTACTTC.